A single sample is the source of the 9 T cell receptor beta chains below, sequenced in a study of T cell responses to AZD1222 COVID-19 vaccine. The assay was immunoSEQ multiplex PCR, and TCRdb's table has in-frame clones only and misses some. The table shows about 110,000 clones, with about 88% occurring only once. This material consisted of peripheral blood, taken on day 0 of AZD1222 vaccination. The receptors originated from an adult in good health.

The CDR3 loop reads CASRTSGGRQFF. In DNA, the CDR3 is TGTGCCAGCAGAACTAGCGGGGGGCGTCAGTTCTTC. This sequence joins TRBV6-5 and TRBJ2-1, with 12 bases that match TRBD2. CDR1 MNHEY and CDR2 SVGAGI come from the germline V gene. Unmatched junction bases numbered 4, after V lost 6 bases and J lost 13 bases. CDR3 length: 12 amino acids.

The chain couples TRBV1 to TRBJ2-2; the table's D call of TRBD2 was not tested on the DNA. TRBV1 is termed a pseudogene. The CDR3 has 18 residues. CDR3: CTSSQGECLLSITGELFF. The CDR3 DNA is TGCACCAGCAGCCAAGGGGAGTGTCTATTGTCGATAACCGGGGAGCTGTTTTTT.

The chain joins TRBV7-9 to TRBJ1-1, with D unclear. The germline V gene has CDR1 SEHNR and CDR2 FQNEAQ (reference sequence). The length of the CDR3 is 15 residues. V was pared by 0 bases and J by 4 bases, with 12 bases between. The CDR3 nucleotides read TGTGCCAGCAGCTTAGCGCTGGGCCATTCCACTGAAGCTTTCTTT. This codes for CASSLALGHSTEAFF.

The chain couples TRBV10-2 to TRBJ2-1, with TRBD1 matching over 8 bases. V was clipped by 8 bases and J by 8 bases; unmatched bases: 5. Germline lookup yields CDR1 WSHSY and CDR2 SAAADI. The CDR3 is 12 residues long. CDR3 amino acids: CASGSGGYEQFF. CDR3 DNA sequence: TGCGCCAGCGGGTCAGGGGGCTATGAGCAGTTCTTC.

The rearrangement links TRBV25-1 to TRBJ2-7, with D possibly matching TRBD1 (6 bases). The germline V gene has CDR1 MGHDK and CDR2 SYGVNS. The CDR3 is 12 amino acids. Trimming took 6 bases from V and 3 from J, leaving 9 bases between them. CDR3 bases: TGTGCCAGCAGCGGACAGAACTACGAGCAGTACTTC. Its protein is CASSGQNYEQYF.

This clone has a single count. The J gene is TRBJ2-7, the V gene TRBV27; maybe TRBD1 (5 bases). Trimming left V 2 bases short and J 5 bases short, with 13 bases between. The CDR3 covers 14 residues. Germline V lookup: CDR1 MNHEY, CDR2 SMNVEV (reference sequence). In DNA form, the CDR3 reads TGTGCCAGCAGTTTACAAGGGGTCCTCGACGAGCAGTACTTC. Translating gives CASSLQGVLDEQYF.

The V gene is TRBV4-2, the J gene TRBJ2-4; D remains ambiguous. Looked up from germline, CDR1 is LGHNA and CDR2 is YNFKEQ. V lost 4 bases, J lost 7 bases, and 11 bases lay in between. The CDR3 contains 13 residues. CDR3 residues: CASSRPTENIQYF. DNA of the CDR3: TGTGCCAGCAGCCGCCCCACGGAGAACATTCAGTACTTC.

This clone was found once. V usage is TRBV21-1 and J usage is TRBJ1-5; no check of the table's D call, TRBD1, against the DNA was made. TRBV21-1 is a pseudogene. The CDR3 covers 14 residues. The CDR3 region is CASSKGTGDQPQHF. The CDR3 bases are TGTGCCAGCAGCAAGGGGACAGGGGACCAGCCCCAGCATTTT.

The V and J genes are TRBV5-1 and TRBJ2-1, with D uncertain. The V gene's germline CDR1 is SGHRS and CDR2 YFSETQ. V dropped 0 bases and J dropped 1 base, with 8 bases sitting between them. The CDR3 runs 15 residues. The CDR3 loop reads CASSLAGNSYNEQFF. DNA for the CDR3: TGCGCCAGCAGCTTGGCCGGTAATTCCTACAATGAGCAGTTCTTC.